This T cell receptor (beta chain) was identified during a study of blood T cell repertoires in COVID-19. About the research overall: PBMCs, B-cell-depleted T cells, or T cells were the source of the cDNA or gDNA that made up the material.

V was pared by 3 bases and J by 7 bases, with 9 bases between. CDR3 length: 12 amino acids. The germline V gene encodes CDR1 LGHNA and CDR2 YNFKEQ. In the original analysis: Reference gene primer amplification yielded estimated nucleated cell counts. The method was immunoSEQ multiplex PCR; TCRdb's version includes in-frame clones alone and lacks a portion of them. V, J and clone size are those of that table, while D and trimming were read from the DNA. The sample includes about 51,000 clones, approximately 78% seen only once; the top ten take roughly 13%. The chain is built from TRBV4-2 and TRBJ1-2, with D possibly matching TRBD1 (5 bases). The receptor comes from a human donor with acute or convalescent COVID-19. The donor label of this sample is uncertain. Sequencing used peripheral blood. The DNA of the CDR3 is TGTGCCAGCAGCCATGCCACAGGTGGCTACACCTTC. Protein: CASSHATGGYTF.